Below, 22 T cell receptor beta chains from the same sample are listed, as sequenced in a study of T cell repertoires in cytomegalovirus infection. TCRdb passed the reads through MiXCR, listing each CDR3 protein once. The sample includes hundreds of thousands of distinct CDR3 sequences, roughly 36% of them seen just once. Sequences were obtained from PBMCs. The receptors derive from a human donor in good health (CMV status not recorded). Some clones in this sample may be carry-over from other donors' samples.

The chain combines TRBV28 with TRBJ2-3; 8 bases map to TRBD2. The V gene's germline CDR1 is MDHEN and CDR2 SYDVKM. V gave up 1 base and J gave up 2 bases; unmatched junction bases: 5. There are 16 residues in the CDR3. The CDR3 loop reads CASSLFLAGSTDTQYF. In DNA form, the CDR3 reads TGTGCCAGCAGTTTATTCTTAGCGGGGTCCACAGATACGCAGTATTTT.

This clonotype was seen more than once but under ten times. The chain has TRBV12-3 or TRBV12-4 and TRBJ2-7; D might be TRBD1 (8 bases). V lost 5 bases to trimming and J lost 5 bases, with 19 bases between them. This CDR3 comprises 15 residues. CDR3 in DNA: TGTGCCAGCAGTGGCCGTAGGACAGGGAGGGACGAGCAGTACTTC. Protein sequence: CASSGRRTGRDEQYF.

As regards this clonotype: A much bigger clone sits one base away, suggesting this may be a read error. CDR3: CANITGRGYTF. The CDR3 bases are TGTGCCAACATTACGGGGAGAGGCTACACCTTC. This chain connects TRBV7-2 to TRBJ1-2; D uncertain. This CDR3 comprises 11 residues. CDR1 is SGHTA, CDR2 FQGNSA, per germline. Trimming took 10 bases from V and 8 from J, leaving 14 bases between them.

The chain links TRBV4-2 to TRBJ2-3, with D tentatively TRBD2 (5 bases). The CDR3 is 15 amino acids. From germline, CDR1 is LGHNA and CDR2 YNFKEQ. V was shortened by 0 bases and J by 4 bases, with 11 bases between the two germline ends. The CDR3: CASSQEVGVADTQYF. The CDR3 DNA follows: TGTGCCAGCAGCCAAGAGGTGGGAGTGGCAGATACGCAGTATTTT.

This chain joins TRBV12-3 or TRBV12-4 and TRBJ2-7; D remains unclear. Trimming stripped 6 bases from V and 5 bases from J, with 14 bases between. The CDR3 loop spans 13 amino acids. The CDR3 loop reads CASSFLIPDEQYF. CDR3 bases: TGTGCCAGCAGCTTCCTAATACCAGACGAGCAGTACTTC.

This chain uses TRBV6-5 with TRBJ1-1, with a tentative D call TRBD1 (6 bases). This CDR3 is 14 amino acids long. Trimming cost V 2 bases and J 6 bases, with 13 bases left between them. Germline V lookup: CDR1 MNHEY, CDR2 SVGAGI. CDR3 in amino acids: CASSYLRGRSEAFF. In DNA form, the CDR3 reads TGTGCCAGCAGTTACCTACGGGGGCGTTCTGAAGCTTTCTTT.

The rearrangement joins TRBV24-1 to TRBJ2-6, with 7 bases fitting TRBD2. The germline V gene encodes CDR1 KGHDR and CDR2 SFDVKD. CDR3 size: 14 residues. V gave up 5 bases and J gave up 13 bases; unmatched junction bases: 10. DNA of the CDR3: TGTGCCACCAGTGTGGGAGGGGCCCCAGGAGTCCTGACTTTC. It specifies CATSVGGAPGVLTF.

The V and J genes are TRBV4-2 and TRBJ2-7; the match to TRBD2 covers 8 bases. This CDR3 is 15 amino acids long. The ends lost 0 bases at V and 3 bases at J; junction bases unmatched: 4. Germline V gene sequence: CDR1 LGHNA, CDR2 YNFKEQ. The CDR3 DNA follows: TGTGCCAGCAGCCAAGAGCGGGGGGCCCTCTACGAGCAGTACTTC. The encoded protein is CASSQERGALYEQYF.

This chain links TRBV11-2 with TRBJ2-6; tentative D call: TRBD1 (5 bases). The CDR3 spans 17 residues. Trimming removed 1 base at V and 0 bases at J, with 10 bases between. CDR1 is SGHAT, CDR2 FQNNGV, per germline. The CDR3 reads CASSLGTPISGANVLTF. CDR3 nucleotides: TGTGCCAGCAGCTTAGGGACACCGATCTCTGGGGCCAACGTCCTGACTTTC. Supplemented by reference TRBV11-2 and TRBJ2-6, the full variable domain reads EAGVAQSPRYKIIEKRQSVAFWCNPISGHATLYWYQQILGQGPKLLIQFQNNGVVDDSQLPKDRFSAERLKGVDSTLKIQPAKLEDSAVYLCASSLGTPISGANVLTFGAGSRLTVL.

A note on this clonotype: A read error may produce the germline difference seen at one junction end. The chain uses TRBV6-1 and TRBJ1-5; tentative D call: TRBD1 (5 bases). CDR3 length: 14 amino acids. Germline V lookup: CDR1 MNHNS, CDR2 SASEGT. The CDR3 DNA reads as TGTGCCCGCAGCTTCGACAGAAACCTCCAGCCCCAGCATTTT. Protein: CARSFDRNLQPQHF.

This clonotype was seen ten or more times. The DNA for the CDR3 is TGTGCCAGCAGCCCCCTGCAGGGCGGAAACACCATATATTTT. This translates into CASSPLQGGNTIYF. The chain combines TRBV7-8 with TRBJ1-3; a weak D match, TRBD1 (5 bases). From germline, CDR1 is SGHVS and CDR2 FQNEAQ. Trimming took off 5 bases at V and 4 bases at J, with 12 bases between the two ends. The CDR3 sequence is 14 residues long.

The sample holds many counts of this clonotype. The chain employs TRBV7-2 and TRBJ2-7; unclear D gene. The V gene's germline CDR1 is SGHTA and CDR2 FQGNSA. This CDR3 is built from 12 residues. V was shortened by 5 bases and J by 7 bases, with 12 bases between the two germline ends. CDR3 region: CASSPEAEEQYF. The DNA for the CDR3 is TGTGCCAGCAGCCCCGAGGCCGAGGAGCAGTACTTC.

At least ten counts were recorded for this clonotype. The rearrangement links TRBV7-6 to TRBJ2-1, with 11 bases fitting TRBD1. Germline V gives CDR1 SGHVS, CDR2 FNYEAQ. This CDR3 is 16 amino acids long. V trimming: 1 base; J trimming: 7 bases; junction bases outside the gene matches: 6. CDR3 in DNA: TGTGCCAGCAGCTTAGGGGGACAGGGGGTCTTAAATGAGCAGTTCTTC. Its protein product is CASSLGGQGVLNEQFF. The complete variable domain, with remaining parts taken from reference TRBV7-6 and TRBJ2-1, reads GAGVSQSPRYKVTKRGQDVALRCDPISGHVSLYWYRQALGQGPEFLTYFNYEAQQDKSGLPNDRFSAERPEGSISTLTIQRTEQRDSAMYRCASSLGGQGVLNEQFFGPGTRLTVL.

This clonotype was counted only a few times. V usage is TRBV7-6 and J usage is TRBJ2-1; weak D call: TRBD1 (5 bases). The germline V and J ends were trimmed by 9 bases and 8 bases, with 14 bases remaining between them. Germline V lookup: CDR1 SGHVS, CDR2 FNYEAQ. This CDR3 is 12 amino acids long. In DNA, the CDR3 is TGTGCCAGTACCCTCGGACACCATGAGCAGTTCTTC. It encodes CASTLGHHEQFF.

This chain joins TRBV28 and TRBJ1-2; D is uncertain. Trimming removed 2 bases from V and 4 bases from J, with 11 bases in between. The germline V gene has CDR1 MDHEN and CDR2 SYDVKM. The CDR3 spans 14 residues. CDR3 region: CASSLRAYGYGYTF. The CDR3 DNA reads TGTGCCAGCAGTTTACGGGCGTACGGCTATGGCTACACCTTC.

The table lists this clonotype with a few counts. This rearrangement joins TRBV28 to TRBJ2-7; D remains unclear. This CDR3 has 13 amino acids. Trimming removed 1 base at V and 2 bases at J, with 6 bases between. Germline assignment: CDR1 MDHEN and CDR2 SYDVKM. DNA of the CDR3: TGTGCCAGCAGTTTATACCGGGCCTACGAGCAGTACTTC. As protein: CASSLYRAYEQYF.

V is TRBV29-1 and J is TRBJ2-3, with D unresolved. Germline V CDR1 and CDR2: SQVTM, ANQGSEA. The CDR3 is 13 residues long. Trimming cost V 6 bases and J 3 bases, with 13 bases left between them. CDR3 region: CSVRRAGTDTQYF. In DNA form, the CDR3 reads TGCAGCGTCCGTCGTGCCGGTACAGATACGCAGTATTTT.

This clonotype was seen only a few times. The CDR3 loop is CASSYRGSGNTIYF. CDR3 nucleotides: TGTGCCAGCAGTTACAGGGGGTCTGGAAACACCATATATTTT. The V call is TRBV6-5, the J call TRBJ1-3; TRBD1 is a possible D gene (6 bases). With 2 bases removed from V and 1 base from J, the gap between germline ends came to 6 bases. The CDR3 consists of 14 residues. CDR1 and CDR2 from the germline V gene are MNHEY and SVGAGI.

The rearrangement links TRBV10-3 to TRBJ1-2; D gene unclear. The CDR3 is 13 residues long. Per germline, CDR1 ENHRY and CDR2 SYGVKD. The ends were cut back, 7 bases at V and 3 bases at J, with 12 bases in the middle. CDR3 protein: CAITGRADYGYTF. The CDR3 bases are TGTGCCATCACCGGGCGCGCAGACTATGGCTACACCTTC.

The genes are TRBV24-1 and TRBJ2-1; 7 bases are shared with TRBD2. The CDR3 totals 21 residues. J gave up 0 bases and V 4 bases, and 20 bases lay outside the gene matches. Germline lookup yields CDR1 KGHDR and CDR2 SFDVKD. CDR3 nucleotide sequence: TGTGCCACCAGTGACTCCAACACACTAGCGTTCCACTCTTACTCCTACAATGAGCAGTTCTTC. It codes for CATSDSNTLAFHSYSYNEQFF.

Turning to this clonotype: Possible read error: a much larger clone is one base away. The chain is built from TRBV5-5 and TRBJ1-4, with D possibly being TRBD1 (5 bases). CDR3 length: 14 amino acids. Germline CDR1 reads SGHKS; CDR2 reads YYEKEE (reference sequence). CDR3 sequence reads: CDSSSRDTNEKLFF. CDR3 DNA: TGTGACAGCAGCTCCAGGGATACTAATGAAAAACTGTTTTTT.

This chain uses TRBV18 with TRBJ1-5; D remains ambiguous. Germline V gene data show CDR1 as KGHSH and CDR2 as LQKENI. The CDR3 is 15 residues long. V was pared by 3 bases and J by 4 bases, with 13 bases between. The CDR3 protein is CASSPEGRRNQPQHF. The CDR3 bases are TGTGCCAGCTCACCGGAAGGTAGGAGGAATCAGCCCCAGCATTTT.